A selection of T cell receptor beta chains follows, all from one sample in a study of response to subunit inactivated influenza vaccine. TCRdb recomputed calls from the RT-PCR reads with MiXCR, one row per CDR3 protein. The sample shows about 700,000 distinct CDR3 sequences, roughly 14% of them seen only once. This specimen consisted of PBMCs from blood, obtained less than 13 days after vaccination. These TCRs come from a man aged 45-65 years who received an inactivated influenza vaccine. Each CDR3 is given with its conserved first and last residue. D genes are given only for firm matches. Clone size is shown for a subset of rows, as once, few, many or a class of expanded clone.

CAISVKGGGDTQYF	TGTGCCATCAGTGTAAAAGGAGGAGGAGATACGCAGTATTTT	TRBV10-3	TRBJ2-3	few	NA
CASSLESGHGYEQYF	TGTGCCAGCAGCTTAGAGTCCGGACACGGATACGAGCAGTACTTC	TRBV7-2	TRBJ2-7	many	NA
CASGLAGGNYEQYF	TGTGCCAGCGGACTAGCGGGGGGAAACTACGAGCAGTACTTC	TRBV12-3/TRBV12-4	TRBJ2-7	few	TRBD2
CASSQGYRDEQFF	TGTGCCAGCAGCCAAGGATACAGGGACGAGCAGTTCTTC	TRBV14	TRBJ2-1	few	NA
CASSVGSRGIGEQYF	TGTGCCAGCAGCGTAGGTAGCAGGGGAATAGGCGAGCAGTACTTC	TRBV9	TRBJ2-7	NA	NA
CASSLVHNEQYF	TGTGCCAGCAGCTTAGTGCACAACGAGCAGTACTTC	TRBV7-2	TRBJ2-7	few	NA
CASSFGRLMRNEQFF	TGTGCCAGCAGCTTTGGACGGCTAATGAGGAATGAGCAGTTCTTC	TRBV7-9	TRBJ2-1	many	NA
CASSPGLLKLAAPLEQYF	TGTGCCAGCAGTCCCGGCCTCCTGAAACTAGCGGCCCCACTTGAGCAGTACTTC	TRBV6-2/TRBV6-3	TRBJ2-7	many	TRBD2
CASSLDRLGETQYF	TGTGCCAGCAGCTTGGATCGCCTTGGGGAGACCCAGTACTTC	TRBV5-5	TRBJ2-5	few	NA
CASSYAGESPLHF	TGCGCCAGCAGCTATGCAGGGGAATCACCCCTCCACTTT	TRBV5-1	TRBJ1-6	many	NA
CASSLARRGGDYGYTF	TGTGCCAGCAGCTTAGCCCGTCGAGGGGGTGACTATGGCTACACCTTC	TRBV7-2	TRBJ1-2	NA	NA
CSAPVRAGYTF	TGCAGTGCGCCTGTCAGGGCGGGCTACACCTTC	TRBV20-1	TRBJ1-2	NA	NA
CASSQAQRVGNGYTF	TGTGCCAGCAGCCAAGCCCAGAGGGTTGGGAATGGCTACACCTTC	TRBV4-2	TRBJ1-2	few	NA
CSVEGERGNEQFF	TGCAGCGTTGAAGGGGAGAGGGGGAATGAGCAGTTCTTC	TRBV29-1	TRBJ2-1	many	NA
CASSWGLNTEAFF	TGTGCCAGCAGTTGGGGCCTGAACACTGAAGCTTTCTTT	TRBV12-3/TRBV12-4	TRBJ1-1	few	NA
CSVVGGETQYF	TGCAGCGTTGTCGGGGGGGAGACCCAGTACTTC	TRBV29-1	TRBJ2-5	many	TRBD2
CASSLGDSRLTYGYTF	TGTGCCAGCAGCTTGGGGGACAGCAGACTCACTTATGGCTACACCTTC	TRBV5-6	TRBJ1-2	NA	TRBD1
CASSSGQISTDTQYF	TGTGCCAGCAGCTCGGGACAGATTAGCACAGATACGCAGTATTTT	TRBV7-9	TRBJ2-3	NA	TRBD1
CAISPSTSGGTGELFF	TGTGCCATCAGCCCATCGACTAGCGGGGGGACCGGGGAGCTGTTTTTT	TRBV10-3	TRBJ2-2	few	TRBD2
CSARQGTSGGTDTQYF	TGCAGTGCTAGACAAGGGACTAGCGGGGGCACAGATACGCAGTATTTT	TRBV20-1	TRBJ2-3	NA	TRBD2
CASGLGDRSNEKLFF	TGCGCCAGCGGCCTTGGGGACAGGAGTAATGAAAAACTGTTTTTT	TRBV5-1	TRBJ1-4	many	TRBD1
CASSLQGARTGELFF	TGTGCCAGCAGTTTGCAGGGGGCGAGAACCGGGGAGCTGTTTTTT	TRBV28	TRBJ2-2	NA	TRBD1
CASSPALADYEQYF	TGTGCCAGCAGCCCGGCGCTGGCGGACTACGAGCAGTACTTC	TRBV7-9	TRBJ2-7	once	NA
CASSQSLQGPPKEQYF	TGCGCCAGCAGTCAATCCCTTCAAGGCCCTCCGAAGGAGCAGTACTTC	TRBV23-1	TRBJ2-7	few	NA
CRGDREETQYF	TGCAGGGGGGACAGAGAAGAGACCCAGTACTTC	TRBV20-1	TRBJ2-5	few	TRBD1
CATRGGSGAYNEQFF	TGTGCCACCAGGGGGGGGAGCGGAGCCTACAATGAGCAGTTCTTC	TRBV24-1	TRBJ2-1	few	TRBD2
CASSYSTGTQYF	TGTGCCAGCAGTTACTCGACCGGGACCCAGTACTTC	TRBV6-2/TRBV6-3	TRBJ2-5	few	NA
CASSDSVTREVNTQYF	TGTGCCAGCAGTGACTCGGTGACCCGAGAGGTTAATACGCAGTATTTT	TRBV6-4	TRBJ2-3	few	NA
CASRLNTGGRNEQYF	TGTGCCAGCAGGCTGAACACAGGGGGCAGGAACGAGCAGTACTTC	TRBV28	TRBJ2-7	NA	TRBD1
CASTLGPGRPSWPSPLHF	TGTGCCAGCACCCTAGGACCGGGACGGCCAAGTTGGCCCTCACCCCTCCACTTT	TRBV28	TRBJ1-6	many	NA
CASSLGPTGSYEQYF	TGCGCCAGCAGCTTGGGACCGACAGGGAGCTACGAGCAGTACTTC	TRBV5-1	TRBJ2-7	NA	TRBD1
CASSQVSKGQPQHF	TGTGCCAGCAGCCAAGTCTCTAAGGGTCAGCCCCAGCATTTT	TRBV4-2	TRBJ1-5	NA	NA
CASSQTVNSNQPQHF	TGTGCCAGCAGCCAAACAGTTAATAGCAATCAGCCCCAGCATTTT	TRBV3-1	TRBJ1-5	NA	NA
CASSHRIAGGLQEQYF	TGCGCCAGCAGCCACCGAATAGCGGGGGGGCTCCAAGAGCAGTACTTC	TRBV4-3	TRBJ2-7	NA	TRBD2
CASSISPAGGANTGELFF	TGTGCCAGTAGTATTAGTCCAGCGGGAGGCGCGAACACCGGGGAGCTGTTTTTT	TRBV19	TRBJ2-2	NA	TRBD2
CASSPNRPTNEKLFF	TGCGCCAGCAGCCCAAACAGACCAACTAATGAAAAACTGTTTTTT	TRBV5-1	TRBJ1-4	few	NA
CATSDFSGSGIQYF	TGTGCCACCAGTGATTTTTCAGGGAGTGGGATTCAGTACTTC	TRBV24-1	TRBJ2-4	few	NA
CASSELFGDYNEQFF	TGCGCCAGCAGTGAATTATTTGGAGACTACAATGAGCAGTTCTTC	TRBV10-1	TRBJ2-1	NA	NA
CASSFEGAAVNEQFF	TGTGCCAGCAGTTTCGAGGGGGCAGCTGTCAATGAGCAGTTCTTC	TRBV12-3/TRBV12-4	TRBJ2-1	NA	TRBD1
CASSYGGRAEAFF	TGTGCCAGCAGTTACGGGGGACGTGCTGAAGCTTTCTTT	TRBV6-2/TRBV6-3	TRBJ1-1	few	NA